Below, one TCR beta chain is given with its context. In this sample, this clonotype turned up many times. The antigen this receptor binds is unknown. Base quality data are lacking; no much larger clone is found one base away. The TCR beta CDR3 regions were amplified from RNA transcripts. For the first round of RT-PCR on the TCR CDR3, the HTBI primer set was used together with the Qiagen OneStep RT-PCR kit. A second multiplex PCR round built the libraries, followed by size selection and purification. The libraries were sequenced on an Illumina HiSeq2000 using paired-end 100 bp reads. The study's processing was this. SOAPnuke was used to process the raw data, throwing out any read that contained adapters or uncalled bases, had a mean Phred below 15, or lacked an exact constant-primer or identifier match. High-quality paired reads were merged with COPE v1.2.5, and unique nucleotide sequences were defined as clonotypes. MiTCR v1.1 was used to align the clonotypes against IMGT TRBV, TRBD and TRBJ reference segments. The analysis was restricted to V-J combinations with a frequency above 0.0001, which together covered over 99% of the repertoires. A TCS score was defined as the ratio between F50 (clonal expansion) and ExV (chaos), using BLOSUM62-based TCRdist between CDR3 peptides within each V-J. Welch's t-statistics and random forest reduced fewer than 600 V-J features to about 13, which were used in a naive Bayes classifier (R e1071). TCRdb trimmed public reads at Q25 via fastp, called clones via MiXCR and kept in-frame beta chains. Duplicate CDR3 protein sequences are folded into a single record with the most common DNA and genes. The V and J calls reflect TCRdb's pipeline rather than the authors' work. This sample has approximately 350,000 distinct CDR3 sequences in its table, and over 12% of those were observed once. The top ten clones comprise approximately 19% of the sample.

Moderately to severely active disease, a Clinical Activity Score of at least 3, a NOSPECS grade of at least 4, and a duration under 3 months were present in ophthalmopathy patients. The study excluded patients with uncontrolled infections, other autoimmune diseases, pregnancy or lactation. Diagnoses relied on clinical symptoms, serum thyroxine and TRAb, thyroid ultrasound and orbital computed tomography. Ficoll-Paque density gradient centrifugation was used to isolate PBMCs from approximately 10 ml of fresh peripheral blood. Total RNA was extracted with Trizol reagent, and quality was checked on an Agilent 2100 Bioanalyzer. The entry originates in a study of T cells in Graves' hyperthyroidism and ophthalmopathy (dated by TCRdb to between 2018 and 2021). With regard to the full study: Peripheral blood samples were taken at the time of initial diagnosis, prior to any treatment. The paper describes TCR Vbeta CDR3 sequencing of fewer than 150 peripheral blood samples, made up of approximately 40 ophthalmopathy patients, roughly 72 hyperthyroidism patients and 17 progressor patients. Thyroid tissue and blood T-cell repertoires from six Graves' hyperthyroidism patients were also compared in the study. The 95 to 100 discovery patients were divided at random into training and test sets in a 7:3 ratio. Once sampling was done, hyperthyroidism patients were given methimazole at a starting dose of 30 mg daily, whereas ophthalmopathy patients were given high-dose intravenous methylprednisolone. An independent validation cohort of around 19 hyperthyroidism patients and about 15 patients who later progressed to ophthalmopathy tested prospective prediction of ophthalmopathy. A discovery cohort of about a hundred patients, 43 with Graves' ophthalmopathy and over 55 with stable Graves' hyperthyroidism, was used to find distinguishing TCR V-J signatures. The study at large found these results: Most expanded thyroid clonotypes (frequency above 0.001) were also detected in blood, suggesting blood repertoires may reflect thyroid immune responses. A 13 V-J signature model separated ophthalmopathy from stable hyperthyroidism, with 87.88% sensitivity and just under 84% specificity in cross-validation and 80%/75% in testing. During validation, the model predicted progression to ophthalmopathy a median of approximately 6.5 months ahead of onset, with around 70% sensitivity and under 85% specificity. No statistical method was used to set the sample size in advance, and investigators knew the group allocation.

The CDR3 spans 12 residues, from the cysteine through the phenylalanine. The DNA shown is the 36-base CDR3, in frame from base 1. From the germline V gene (reference sequence), CDR1 is LGHDT and CDR2 is YNNKEL. Trimming takes 1 base from V and 6 bases from J, and the germline ends sit 6 bases apart. The sequencing input was blood. This chain joins TRBV3-1 to TRBJ1-1, with the D gene uncertain. This sequence originates from an older woman with Graves' ophthalmopathy. The CDR3 protein: CASSQVGAEAFF. Read as DNA, the sequence is TGTGCCAGCAGCCAAGTCGGAGCTGAAGCTTTCTTT.